The entry below gives a single T cell receptor (beta chain) sequence along with its context. Its antigen remains unknown. Primed by a sample-barcoded 5' primer and a J-beta primer mix, a second PCR proceeded for about 6 to 12 cycles. TCRdb fed the 5' RACE reads into MiXCR, producing one record per CDR3 protein. The data contain some 1.5 million distinct CDR3 sequences, about 45% of them singletons. V lost 5 bases and J lost 6, with 20 bases in between. There are 16 residues in the CDR3. This sample was included in a study of blood T cells in healthy people across ages. Study overall: T cells yielded about one barcoded beta molecule per two cells through template switching. The study's findings and limits: A greater number of naive CD4+ cells and higher diversity distinguished long-lived donors from aged donors. Older age coincided with a roughly linear decline in TCR beta diversity per million T cells.

This chain links TRBV12-3 or TRBV12-4 with TRBJ2-1; D not certain. The sequenced sample was blood. The receptor comes from a woman between 18 and 30 years old in good health. CDR3 amino acids: CASSNQTPLPTNEQFF. CDR3 coding DNA: TGTGCCAGCAGTAATCAGACTCCCCTCCCTACCAATGAGCAGTTCTTC.